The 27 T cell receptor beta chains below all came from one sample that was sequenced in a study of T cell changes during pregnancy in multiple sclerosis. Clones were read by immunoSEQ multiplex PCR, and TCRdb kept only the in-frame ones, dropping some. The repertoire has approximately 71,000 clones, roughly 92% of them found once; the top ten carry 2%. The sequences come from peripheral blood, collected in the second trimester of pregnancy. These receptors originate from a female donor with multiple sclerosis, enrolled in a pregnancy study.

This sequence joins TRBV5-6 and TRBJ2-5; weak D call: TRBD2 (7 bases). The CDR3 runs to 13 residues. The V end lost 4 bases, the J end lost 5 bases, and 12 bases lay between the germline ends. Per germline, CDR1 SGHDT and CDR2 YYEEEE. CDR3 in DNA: TGTGCCAGCAGCAGGGGGGGGCGGGAGACCCAGTACTTC. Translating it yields CASSRGGRETQYF.

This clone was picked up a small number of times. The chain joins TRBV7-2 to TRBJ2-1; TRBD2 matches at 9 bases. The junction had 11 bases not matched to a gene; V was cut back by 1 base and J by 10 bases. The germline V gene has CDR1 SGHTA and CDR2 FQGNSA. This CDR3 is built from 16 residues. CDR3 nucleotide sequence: TGTGCCAGCAGCTTAGTCGGCGGGAGGGCCCCCGACGAGCAGTTCTTC. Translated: CASSLVGGRAPDEQFF. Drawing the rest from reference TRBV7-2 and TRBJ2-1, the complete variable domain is GAGVSQSPSNKVTEKGKDVELRCDPISGHTALYWYRQSLGQGLEFLIYFQGNSAPDKSGLPSDRFSAERTGGSVSTLTIQRTQQEDSAVYLCASSLVGGRAPDEQFFGPGTRLTVL.

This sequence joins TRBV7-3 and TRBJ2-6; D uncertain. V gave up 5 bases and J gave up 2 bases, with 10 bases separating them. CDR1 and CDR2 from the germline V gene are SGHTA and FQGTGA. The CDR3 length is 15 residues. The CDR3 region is CASSPWSAGANVLTF. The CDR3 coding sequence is TGTGCCAGCAGCCCCTGGAGCGCTGGGGCCAACGTCCTGACTTTC.

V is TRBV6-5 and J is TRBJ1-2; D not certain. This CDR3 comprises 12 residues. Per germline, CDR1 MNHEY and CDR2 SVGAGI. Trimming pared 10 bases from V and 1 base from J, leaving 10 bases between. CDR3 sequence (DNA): TGTGCCACTGCCGAGGGTAACTATGGCTACACCTTC. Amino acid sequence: CATAEGNYGYTF.

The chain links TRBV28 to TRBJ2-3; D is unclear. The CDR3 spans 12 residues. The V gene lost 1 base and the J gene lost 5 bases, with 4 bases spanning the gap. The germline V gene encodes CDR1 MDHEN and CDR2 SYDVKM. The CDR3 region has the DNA TGTGCCAGCAGTTTATCTAGAGATACGCAGTATTTT. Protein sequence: CASSLSRDTQYF.

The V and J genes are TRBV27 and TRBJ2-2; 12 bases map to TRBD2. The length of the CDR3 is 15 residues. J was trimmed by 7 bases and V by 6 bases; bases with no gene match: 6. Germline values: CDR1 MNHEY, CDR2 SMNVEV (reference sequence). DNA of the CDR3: TGTGCCAGCAGACCTAGCGGGGGGGCCGGCGGGGAGCTGTTTTTT. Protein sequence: CASRPSGGAGGELFF.

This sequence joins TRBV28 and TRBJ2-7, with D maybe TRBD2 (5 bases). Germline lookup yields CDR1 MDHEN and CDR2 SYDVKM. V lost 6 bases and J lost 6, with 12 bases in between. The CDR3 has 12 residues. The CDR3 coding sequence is TGTGCCAGCAGAAGTACTAGTGTCGAGCAGTACTTC. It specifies CASRSTSVEQYF.

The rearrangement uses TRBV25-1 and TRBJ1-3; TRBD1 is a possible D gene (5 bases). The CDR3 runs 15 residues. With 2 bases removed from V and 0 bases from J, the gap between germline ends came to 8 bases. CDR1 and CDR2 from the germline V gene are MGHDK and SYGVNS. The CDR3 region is CASSEPRDSGNTIYF. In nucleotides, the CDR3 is TGTGCCAGCAGTGAACCCAGGGACTCTGGAAACACCATATATTTT.

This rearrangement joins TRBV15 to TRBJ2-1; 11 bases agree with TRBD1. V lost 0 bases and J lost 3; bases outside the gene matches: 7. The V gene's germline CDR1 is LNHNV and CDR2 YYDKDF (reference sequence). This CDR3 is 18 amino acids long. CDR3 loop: CATSRDMGQGGVYNEQFF. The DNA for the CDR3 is TGTGCCACCAGCAGAGATATGGGACAGGGGGGGGTCTACAATGAGCAGTTCTTC.

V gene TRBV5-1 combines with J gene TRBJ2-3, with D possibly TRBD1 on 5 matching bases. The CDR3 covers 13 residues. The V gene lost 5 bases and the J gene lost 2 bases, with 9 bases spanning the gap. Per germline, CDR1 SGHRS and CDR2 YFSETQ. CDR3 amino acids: CASREGATDTQYF. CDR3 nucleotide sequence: TGCGCCAGCAGGGAAGGGGCCACAGATACGCAGTATTTT.

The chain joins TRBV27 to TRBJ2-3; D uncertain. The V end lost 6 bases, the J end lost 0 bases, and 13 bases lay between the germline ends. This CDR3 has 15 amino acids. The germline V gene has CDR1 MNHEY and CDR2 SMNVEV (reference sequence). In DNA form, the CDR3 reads TGTGCCAGCAGAAAAAGCCGTACTAGCACAGATACGCAGTATTTT. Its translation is CASRKSRTSTDTQYF.

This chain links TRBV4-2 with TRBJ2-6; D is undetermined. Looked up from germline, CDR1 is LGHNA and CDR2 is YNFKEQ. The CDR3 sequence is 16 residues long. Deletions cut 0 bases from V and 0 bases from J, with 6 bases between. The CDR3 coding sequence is TGTGCCAGCAGCCAAGATGATAGCTCTGGGGCCAACGTCCTGACTTTC. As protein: CASSQDDSSGANVLTF.

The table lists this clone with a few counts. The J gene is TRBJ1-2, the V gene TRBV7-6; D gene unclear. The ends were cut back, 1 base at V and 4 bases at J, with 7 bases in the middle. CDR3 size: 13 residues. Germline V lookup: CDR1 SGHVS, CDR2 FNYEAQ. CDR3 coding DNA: TGTGCCAGCAGCTTAGAACCACTCTATGGCTACACCTTC. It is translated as CASSLEPLYGYTF.

CDR3 residues: CASSLRGGREAFF. The CDR3 DNA reads as TGTGCCAGCAGCTTAAGAGGAGGCCGAGAAGCTTTCTTT. The chain is built from TRBV7-3 and TRBJ1-1; D uncertain. CDR1 is SGHTA and CDR2 is FQGTGA in the germline V gene. V was clipped by 1 base and J by 8 bases, with 11 bases between them. The CDR3 loop spans 13 amino acids.

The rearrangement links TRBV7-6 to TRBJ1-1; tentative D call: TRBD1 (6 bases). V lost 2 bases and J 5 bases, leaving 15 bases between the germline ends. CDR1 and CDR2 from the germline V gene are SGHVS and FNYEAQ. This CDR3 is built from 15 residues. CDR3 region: CASSLSQGLGTEAFF. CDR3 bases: TGTGCCAGCAGCTTAAGTCAGGGGCTAGGGACTGAAGCTTTCTTT.

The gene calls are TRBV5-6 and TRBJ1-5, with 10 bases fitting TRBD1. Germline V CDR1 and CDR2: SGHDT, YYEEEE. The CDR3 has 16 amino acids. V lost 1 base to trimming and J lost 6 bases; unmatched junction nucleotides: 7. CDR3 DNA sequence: TGTGCCAGCAGCTTGAGGGACAGGGGATTCGGTCAGCCCCAGCATTTT. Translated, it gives CASSLRDRGFGQPQHF.

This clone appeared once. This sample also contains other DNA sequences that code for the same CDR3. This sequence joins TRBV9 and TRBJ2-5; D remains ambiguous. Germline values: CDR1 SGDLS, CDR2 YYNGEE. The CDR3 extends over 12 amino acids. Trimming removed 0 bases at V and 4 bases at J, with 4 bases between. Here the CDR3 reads CASSVAGETQYF. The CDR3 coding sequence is TGTGCCAGCAGCGTAGCGGGAGAGACCCAGTACTTC.

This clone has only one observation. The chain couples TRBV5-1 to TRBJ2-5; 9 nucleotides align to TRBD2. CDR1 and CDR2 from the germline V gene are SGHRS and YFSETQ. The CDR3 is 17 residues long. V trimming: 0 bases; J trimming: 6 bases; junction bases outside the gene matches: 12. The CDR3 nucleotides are TGCGCCAGCAGCTTGGATGTAGGTAGCGGGAGAGAAAAGACCCAGTACTTC. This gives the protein CASSLDVGSGREKTQYF.

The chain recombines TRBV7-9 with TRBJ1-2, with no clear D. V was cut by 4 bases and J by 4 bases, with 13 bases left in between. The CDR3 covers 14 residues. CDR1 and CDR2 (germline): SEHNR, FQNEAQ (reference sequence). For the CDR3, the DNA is TGTGCCAGCAGCTCCAAGCTAGAGGGCTATGGCTACACCTTC. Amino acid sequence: CASSSKLEGYGYTF.

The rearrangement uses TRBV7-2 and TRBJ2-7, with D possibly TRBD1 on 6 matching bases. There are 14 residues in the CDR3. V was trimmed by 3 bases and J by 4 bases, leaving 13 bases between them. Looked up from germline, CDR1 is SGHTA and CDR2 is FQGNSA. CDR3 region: CASSFQGFDYEQYF. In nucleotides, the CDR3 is TGTGCCAGCAGCTTTCAGGGGTTTGATTACGAGCAGTACTTC.

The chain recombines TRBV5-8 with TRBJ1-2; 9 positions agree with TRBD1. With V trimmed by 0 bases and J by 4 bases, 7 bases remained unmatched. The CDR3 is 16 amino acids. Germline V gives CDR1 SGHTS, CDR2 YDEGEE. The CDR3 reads CASSLDGQGKIYGYTF. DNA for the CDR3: TGTGCCAGCAGCTTGGATGGACAGGGGAAAATCTATGGCTACACCTTC.

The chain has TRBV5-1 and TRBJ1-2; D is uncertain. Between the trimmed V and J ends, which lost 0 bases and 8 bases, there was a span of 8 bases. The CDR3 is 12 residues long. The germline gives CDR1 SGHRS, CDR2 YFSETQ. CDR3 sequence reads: CASSLGASGYTF. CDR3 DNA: TGCGCCAGCAGCTTGGGAGCTAGCGGCTACACCTTC.

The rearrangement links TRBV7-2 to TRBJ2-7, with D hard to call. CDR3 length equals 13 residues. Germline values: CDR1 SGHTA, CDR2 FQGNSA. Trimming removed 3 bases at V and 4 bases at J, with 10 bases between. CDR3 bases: TGTGCCAGCAGCTTGTCGACAAGTTACGAGCAGTACTTC. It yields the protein CASSLSTSYEQYF.

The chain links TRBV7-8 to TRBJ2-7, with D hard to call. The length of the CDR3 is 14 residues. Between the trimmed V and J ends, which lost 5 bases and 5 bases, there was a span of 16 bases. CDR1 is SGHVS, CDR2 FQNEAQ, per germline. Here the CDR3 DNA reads TGTGCCAGCAGCCAAATAGAGTTGATCAACGAGCAGTACTTC. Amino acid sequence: CASSQIELINEQYF.

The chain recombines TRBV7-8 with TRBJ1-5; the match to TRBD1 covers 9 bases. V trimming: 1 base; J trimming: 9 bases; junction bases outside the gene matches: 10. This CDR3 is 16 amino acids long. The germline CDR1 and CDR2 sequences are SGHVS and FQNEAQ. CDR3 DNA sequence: TGTGCCAGCAGCTTAGAGGGGACAGGGAGCTTTCGGCCCCAGCATTTT. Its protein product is CASSLEGTGSFRPQHF.

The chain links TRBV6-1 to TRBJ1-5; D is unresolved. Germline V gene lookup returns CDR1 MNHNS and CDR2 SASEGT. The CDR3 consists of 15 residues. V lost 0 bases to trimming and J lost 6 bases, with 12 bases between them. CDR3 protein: CASSEAISAVQPQHF. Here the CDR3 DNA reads TGTGCCAGCAGTGAAGCGATTTCAGCGGTTCAGCCCCAGCATTTT.

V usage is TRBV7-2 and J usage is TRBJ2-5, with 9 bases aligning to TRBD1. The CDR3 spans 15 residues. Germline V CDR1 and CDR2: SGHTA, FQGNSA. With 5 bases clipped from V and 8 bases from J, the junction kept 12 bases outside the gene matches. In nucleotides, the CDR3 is TGTGCCAGCAGCACGCCGGGACAGGGAAGGGGTACCCAGTACTTC. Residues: CASSTPGQGRGTQYF.